This TCR beta chain was retrieved from a study of T-cell reconstitution after alpha-beta-depleted transplantation in children. As concerns this clonotype: Its matching antigen is unknown.

Study results and caveats: By about two months after transplant, alpha-beta T cells reportedly arose from several hundred graft clones that had expanded.

TCRbeta library construction was performed incorporating unique molecular identifiers. TCRdb processed the PCR reads anew with MiXCR; each CDR3 protein has one entry. The data contain about a million distinct CDR3 sequences, less than 30% of them singletons. The TCR sequence derives from a boy less than two years old who had a stem cell transplant for SCID, so the T cells may come from the graft donor. The sequences come from PBMCs, mostly from graft donor cells, collected 360 days after TCRalphabeta/CD19-depleted stem cell transplant.

This CDR3 is CATKDRGSSTEAFF. CDR3 DNA sequence: TGTGCCACCAAAGACAGGGGAAGTTCCACTGAAGCTTTCTTT. The rearrangement uses TRBV27 and TRBJ1-1; 8 bases are shared with TRBD1. The CDR3 is 14 residues long. In germline, CDR1 is MNHEY, CDR2 SMNVEV (reference sequence). Germline trimming cut 10 bases from V and 4 bases from J; bases unmatched to any gene: 11.